This T cell receptor beta chain was obtained from a study of CD8+ T cells in alopecia areata. On the study more broadly: Dosing spanned 6 to 18 months on tofacitinib, then 6 months off drug. Study outcomes and limitations: Only one nonresponder was present, which leaves the link between baseline CD8+ expansion and response uncertain.

Trimming pared 1 base from V and 10 bases from J, leaving 10 bases between. The CDR3 runs to 13 residues. Germline values: CDR1 LGHNA, CDR2 YSLEER. Extracted RNA was reverse transcribed, and the resulting cDNA served as sequencing template. The table came from immunoSEQ multiplex PCR; TCRdb's copy has only in-frame clones and leaves some out. The data show about 220,000 clones, roughly 56% seen once. For this clone: What it recognizes is unknown.

Treatment noted: oral pan-JAK inhibitor, 5-10 mg twice daily. This rearrangement joins TRBV4-3 to TRBJ1-4; D is undetermined. The sequence came from a human donor with alopecia areata. The sequences come from CD4+ T cells sorted from blood, collected at week 4, from a patient treated with tofacitinib. The CDR3 DNA sequence: TGCGCCAGCAGCCAAGGATGGGAGGGAAAACTGTTTTTT. This encodes CASSQGWEGKLFF.